This T cell receptor beta chain was captured in a study of T cells in Graves' hyperthyroidism and ophthalmopathy. Whole-study findings and limits: Prediction of ophthalmopathy progression came a median around 6.5 months pre-onset. In blood, most of the thyroid clonotypes expanded above 0.001 were also present.

The V and J ends lost 6 bases and 4 bases respectively, with 11 bases between them. The CDR3 spans 13 residues. Newly diagnosed hyperthyroidism, duration under 2 months, in patients aged 18 to 65. The PBMCs were sourced from fresh peripheral blood (less than 11 ml). Template material for amplifying TCR beta CDR3 regions consisted of RNA transcripts. TCR CDR3 underwent first-round RT-PCR with the HTBI primer set. TCRdb processed the multiplex PCR reads anew with MiXCR; each CDR3 protein has one entry. The table has 550,000 to 650,000 distinct CDR3 sequences, around 15% seen once. A note on this clonotype: Its antigen is unidentified.

V is TRBV12-3 or TRBV12-4 and J is TRBJ2-3, with a tentative D call TRBD1 (6 bases). The receptor's source is a woman in her forties with Graves' hyperthyroidism. Source material: blood. CDR3: CASRPGVADTQYF. CDR3 DNA sequence: TGTGCCAGCAGGCCAGGGGTGGCAGATACGCAGTATTTT.